The T cell receptor beta chain described here comes from a study of blood T cell repertoires in COVID-19. Overall study: T cells, B-cell-depleted T cells, or PBMCs supplied cDNA or gDNA.

The V end lost 1 base, the J end lost 5 bases, and 3 bases lay between the germline ends. CDR3 length: 11 amino acids. Germline loops: CDR1 SGHAT, CDR2 FQNNGV. Per the original methods: Nucleated cell counts were estimated from reference gene primer amplification. Profiled with immunoSEQ multiplex PCR; TCRdb holds only in-frame clones, not every one. V and J calls and clone size are those listed in that table; D and trimming were worked out from the DNA. The sample lists 150,000 to 200,000 clones; roughly nine tenths were seen once. Sequencing was performed on peripheral blood. This clonotype originated in a man younger than 35 who had recovered from COVID-19. This chain connects TRBV11-2 to TRBJ2-7; no clear D. The DNA of the CDR3 is TGTGCCAGCAGCTTAGCCGACGAGCAGTACTTC. Translating gives CASSLADEQYF.